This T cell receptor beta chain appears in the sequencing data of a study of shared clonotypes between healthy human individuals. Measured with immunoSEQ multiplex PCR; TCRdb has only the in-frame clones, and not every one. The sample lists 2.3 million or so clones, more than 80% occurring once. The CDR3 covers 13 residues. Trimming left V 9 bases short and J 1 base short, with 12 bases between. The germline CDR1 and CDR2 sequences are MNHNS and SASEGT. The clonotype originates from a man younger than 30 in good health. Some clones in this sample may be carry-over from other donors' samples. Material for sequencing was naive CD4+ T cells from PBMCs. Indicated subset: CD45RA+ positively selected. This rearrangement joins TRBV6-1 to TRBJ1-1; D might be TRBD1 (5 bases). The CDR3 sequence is CASRSTANTEAFF. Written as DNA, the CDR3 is TGTGCCAGTAGATCGACAGCGAACACTGAAGCTTTCTTT.